This is a list of T cell receptor beta chains from one sample in a study of regulatory T cells in long-lasting Graves disease. One entry per CDR3 protein results from TCRdb running MiXCR on the multiplex PCR reads. The repertoire holds under 450,000 distinct CDR3 sequences, with 15% to 20% as singletons. This sample also appeared in a second study, on T cells in Graves' hyperthyroidism and ophthalmopathy.

The material was peripheral blood mononuclear cells (PBMCs), obtained at new diagnosis, from a patient treated with antithyroid drugs. All receptors come from a woman aged 18-30 years with Graves disease. The conserved cysteine and the conserved F or W are not part of the CDR3 here.

J gene	V gene	CDR3 protein
TRBJ2-7	TRBV7-2	ASSLALAYEQY
TRBJ2-7	TRBV12-3/TRBV12-4	ASQGGPSGISEQY
TRBJ1-6	TRBV20-1	SARGQGGVSPLH
TRBJ1-1	TRBV29-1	SVEGEDDTEAF
TRBJ1-1	TRBV30	ASGQGRTEAF
TRBJ2-7	TRBV6-9	ASSYTLGTSGRPYEQY
TRBJ2-2	TRBV7-3	ASSRQGDNTGELF
TRBJ1-2	TRBV30	AWTDGNYGYT
TRBJ2-7	TRBV30	AWSPSGNPSGEQY
TRBJ2-1	TRBV12-3/TRBV12-4	ASSLPFPNIAGRIRDEQF
TRBJ1-3	TRBV28	ASRRTGGVEGNTIY
TRBJ2-1	TRBV15	ATTLDGLAGAPYNEQF
TRBJ2-1	TRBV30	AWSASGTSEQF
TRBJ2-3	TRBV5-1	ASSPWIRDSKTDTQY
TRBJ1-6	TRBV7-9	ATSGVTNSPLH
TRBJ1-2	TRBV6-9	ASSLADGYT
TRBJ1-1	TRBV7-8	ASSLRGTLKPAF
TRBJ1-6	TRBV3-1	ASSPTDNSPLH
TRBJ1-2	TRBV6-1	ASSAGGLFSGYT